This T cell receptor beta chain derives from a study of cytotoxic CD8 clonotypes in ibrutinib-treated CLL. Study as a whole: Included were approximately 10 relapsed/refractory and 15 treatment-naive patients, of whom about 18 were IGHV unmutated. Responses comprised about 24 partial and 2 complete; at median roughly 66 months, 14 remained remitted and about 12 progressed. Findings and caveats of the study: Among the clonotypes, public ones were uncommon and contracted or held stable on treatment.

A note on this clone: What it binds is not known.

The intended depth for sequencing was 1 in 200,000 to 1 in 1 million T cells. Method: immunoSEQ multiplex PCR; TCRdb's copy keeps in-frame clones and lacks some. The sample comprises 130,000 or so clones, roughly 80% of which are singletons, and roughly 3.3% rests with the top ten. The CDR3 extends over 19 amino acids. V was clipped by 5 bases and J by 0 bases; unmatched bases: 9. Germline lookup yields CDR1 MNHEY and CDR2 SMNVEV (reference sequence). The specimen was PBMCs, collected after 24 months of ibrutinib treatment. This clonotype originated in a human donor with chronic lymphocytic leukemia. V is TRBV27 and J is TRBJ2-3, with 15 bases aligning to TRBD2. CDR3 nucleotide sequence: TGTGCCAGCAGTATACCGGGACTAGCGGGGGGTTCTAGCACAGATACGCAGTATTTT. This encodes CASSIPGLAGGSSTDTQYF.